This T cell receptor beta chain was sequenced in a study of neurological immune-mediated disorders. This clonotype showed up many times. TCRdb reprocessed the 5' RACE reads with MiXCR, giving one entry per CDR3 protein. The sample yields around 94,000 distinct CDR3 sequences, 3% to 4.5% seen once. The CDR3 is made up of 12 amino acids. Germline lookup yields CDR1 MNHEY and CDR2 SVGAGI. The V gene lost 3 bases and the J gene lost 9 bases, with 11 bases spanning the gap. This TCR was recovered from a woman younger than 35 with multiple sclerosis. The chain joins TRBV6-5 to TRBJ1-2; D is possibly TRBD1 (6 bases). Sequenced material: PBMCs. CDR3 DNA: TGTGCCAGCAGTTATCGACAGGATAGCTACACCTTC. Translation: CASSYRQDSYTF.